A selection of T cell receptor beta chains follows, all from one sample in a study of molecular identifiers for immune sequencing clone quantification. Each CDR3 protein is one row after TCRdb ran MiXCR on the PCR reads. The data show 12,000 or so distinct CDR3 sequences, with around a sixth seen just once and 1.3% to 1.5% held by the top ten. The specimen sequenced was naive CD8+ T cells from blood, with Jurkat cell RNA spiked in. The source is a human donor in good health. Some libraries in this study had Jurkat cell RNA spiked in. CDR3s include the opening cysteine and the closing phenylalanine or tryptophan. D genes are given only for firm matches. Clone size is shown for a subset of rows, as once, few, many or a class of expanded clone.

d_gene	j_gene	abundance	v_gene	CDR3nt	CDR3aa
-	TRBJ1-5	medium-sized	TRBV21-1	TGTGCCAGCAGCAAAAGAGGGAAGAATCAGCCCCAGCATTTT	CASSKRGKNQPQHF
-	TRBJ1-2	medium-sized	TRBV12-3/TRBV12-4	TGTGCCAGCAGTTTAGCGCGGTACCACGAAGGCTACACCTTC	CASSLARYHEGYTF
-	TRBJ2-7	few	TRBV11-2	TGTGCCAGCAGCTTAGCCCCGACGACCTACGAGCAGTACTTC	CASSLAPTTYEQYF
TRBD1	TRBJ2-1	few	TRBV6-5	TGTGCCAGCAGTTACTCGCCCGCAGGACAGGGAACGGTTGAGCAGTTCTTC	CASSYSPAGQGTVEQFF
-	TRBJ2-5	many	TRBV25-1	TGTGCCAGCAGTGAATTTAAAGGCGGTCAAGAGACCCAGTACTTC	CASSEFKGGQETQYF
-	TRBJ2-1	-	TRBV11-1	TGTGCCAGCAGCTTACCCGGGAGTAATGAGCAGTTCTTC	CASSLPGSNEQFF
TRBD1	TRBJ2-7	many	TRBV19	TGTGCCAGCTCCCCGGGACAGAGCTACGAGCAGTACTTC	CASSPGQSYEQYF
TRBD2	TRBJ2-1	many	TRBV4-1	TGCGCCAGCAGCCCGACTAGCGGTGAGCAGTTCTTC	CASSPTSGEQFF
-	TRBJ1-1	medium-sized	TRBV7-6	TGTGCCAGCAGCTTAGCGTCAGAGGGGCGCGGAACTGAAGCTTTCTTT	CASSLASEGRGTEAFF
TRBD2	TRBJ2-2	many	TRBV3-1	TGTGCCAGCAGCCAAGTAAGCGGGACGAACACCGGGGAGCTGTTTTTT	CASSQVSGTNTGELFF
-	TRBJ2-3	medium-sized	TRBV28	TGTGCCAGCAGTCCCAGGGCTAGGGCAGATACGCAGTATTTT	CASSPRARADTQYF
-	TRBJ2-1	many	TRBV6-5	TGTGCCAGCAGTTACGGCGGGGTTGAGCAGTTCTTC	CASSYGGVEQFF
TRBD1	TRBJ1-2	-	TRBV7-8	TGTGCCAGCAGCTTAGGACAGGGGGTTCTATATGGCTACACCTTC	CASSLGQGVLYGYTF
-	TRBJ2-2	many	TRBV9	TGTGCCAGCACCCAAGAGGCTCACGGGGAGCTGTTTTTT	CASTQEAHGELFF
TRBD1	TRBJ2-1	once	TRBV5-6	TGTGCCAGCAGCTTGCGGGACAGGGATTACAATGAGCAGTTCTTC	CASSLRDRDYNEQFF
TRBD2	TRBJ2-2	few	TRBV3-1	TGTGCCAGCAGCCCCCAGGGTTTCAGCGGGAGGGGGACCACCGGGGAGCTGTTTTTT	CASSPQGFSGRGTTGELFF
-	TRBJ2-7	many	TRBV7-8	TGTGCCAGCAGCTTAGGTTCGGACGAGCAGTACTTC	CASSLGSDEQYF
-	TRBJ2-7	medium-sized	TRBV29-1	TGCAGCGGGAGGGGAACCAACAACTACGAGCAGTACTTC	CSGRGTNNYEQYF
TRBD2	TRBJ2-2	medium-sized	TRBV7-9	TGTGCCAGCAGCACCCCCGGGACTAGCGGTTATTACACCGGGGAGCTGTTTTTT	CASSTPGTSGYYTGELFF
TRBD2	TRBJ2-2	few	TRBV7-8	TGTGCCAGCAGCTTTATCAAGACTAGCGGGAGCAGGGGAGTTACCGGGGAGCTGTTTTTT	CASSFIKTSGSRGVTGELFF
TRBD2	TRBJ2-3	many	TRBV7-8	TGTGCCAGCAGCTTGGCTCGCACCGGGACTAGCGAGGATACGCAGTATTTT	CASSLARTGTSEDTQYF
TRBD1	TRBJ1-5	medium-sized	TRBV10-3	TGTGCCATCACTACAGGGGGCGGACAGCCCCAGCATTTT	CAITTGGGQPQHF
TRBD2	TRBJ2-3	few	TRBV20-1	TGCAGTGCTGGGACAATAGCGGGAGAAACAGATACGCAGTATTTT	CSAGTIAGETDTQYF
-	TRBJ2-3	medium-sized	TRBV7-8	TGTGCCAGCAGCTTAGTTGCTTTTAAAACTACAGATACGCAGTATTTT	CASSLVAFKTTDTQYF
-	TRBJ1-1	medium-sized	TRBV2	TGTGCCAGCAGCCCTGGGGGGGGGCTGGTTGAAGCTTTCTTT	CASSPGGGLVEAFF
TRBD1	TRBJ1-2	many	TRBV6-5	TGTGCCAGCAGTTACTCAGGACAGGCTTATGGCTACACCTTC	CASSYSGQAYGYTF
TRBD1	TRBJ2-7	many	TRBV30	TGTGCCTGGAGCTCTGGGACAGGGGGAGCCTACGAGCAGTACTTC	CAWSSGTGGAYEQYF
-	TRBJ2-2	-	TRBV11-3	TGTGCCAGCAGCTTAAGGAGCACCGGGGAGCTGTTTTTT	CASSLRSTGELFF
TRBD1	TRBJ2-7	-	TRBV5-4	TGTGCCAGCAGGGATACAGGGGACTCCTACGAGCAGTACTTC	CASRDTGDSYEQYF
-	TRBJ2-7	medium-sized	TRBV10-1	TGCGCCAGCAGTGAGCCCCTTCACAGGGAACTTTACGAGCAGTACTTC	CASSEPLHRELYEQYF
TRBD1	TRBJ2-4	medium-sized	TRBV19	TGTGCCAGTAGACAGGGGGCGGTAGCCAAAAACATTCAGTACTTC	CASRQGAVAKNIQYF
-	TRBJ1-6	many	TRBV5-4	TGTGCCAGCAGCCCAACCCCCGGGACCTACTATAATTCACCCCTCCACTTT	CASSPTPGTYYNSPLHF
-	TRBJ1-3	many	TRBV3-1	TGTGCCAGCAGCCGAAAACGACAGGAGTATAGCTCTGGAAACACCATATATTTT	CASSRKRQEYSSGNTIYF
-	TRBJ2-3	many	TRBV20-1	TGCAGTGCTAGAGATTACAGGTCGTTCACAGATACGCAGTATTTT	CSARDYRSFTDTQYF
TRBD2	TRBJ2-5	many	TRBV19	TGTGCCAGTAGTATAGTGGGCGGGAGGCACCAAGAGACCCAGTACTTC	CASSIVGGRHQETQYF
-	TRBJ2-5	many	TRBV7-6	TGTGCCAGCAGCTACCGGGCCCTGGAGACCCAGTACTTC	CASSYRALETQYF
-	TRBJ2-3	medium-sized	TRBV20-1	TGCAGTGGGCAGAAGACAGATACGCAGTATTTT	CSGQKTDTQYF
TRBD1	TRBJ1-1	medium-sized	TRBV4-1	TGCGCCAGCAGCCAAGCGGGGACAGGGAATCAAGCTTTCTTT	CASSQAGTGNQAFF